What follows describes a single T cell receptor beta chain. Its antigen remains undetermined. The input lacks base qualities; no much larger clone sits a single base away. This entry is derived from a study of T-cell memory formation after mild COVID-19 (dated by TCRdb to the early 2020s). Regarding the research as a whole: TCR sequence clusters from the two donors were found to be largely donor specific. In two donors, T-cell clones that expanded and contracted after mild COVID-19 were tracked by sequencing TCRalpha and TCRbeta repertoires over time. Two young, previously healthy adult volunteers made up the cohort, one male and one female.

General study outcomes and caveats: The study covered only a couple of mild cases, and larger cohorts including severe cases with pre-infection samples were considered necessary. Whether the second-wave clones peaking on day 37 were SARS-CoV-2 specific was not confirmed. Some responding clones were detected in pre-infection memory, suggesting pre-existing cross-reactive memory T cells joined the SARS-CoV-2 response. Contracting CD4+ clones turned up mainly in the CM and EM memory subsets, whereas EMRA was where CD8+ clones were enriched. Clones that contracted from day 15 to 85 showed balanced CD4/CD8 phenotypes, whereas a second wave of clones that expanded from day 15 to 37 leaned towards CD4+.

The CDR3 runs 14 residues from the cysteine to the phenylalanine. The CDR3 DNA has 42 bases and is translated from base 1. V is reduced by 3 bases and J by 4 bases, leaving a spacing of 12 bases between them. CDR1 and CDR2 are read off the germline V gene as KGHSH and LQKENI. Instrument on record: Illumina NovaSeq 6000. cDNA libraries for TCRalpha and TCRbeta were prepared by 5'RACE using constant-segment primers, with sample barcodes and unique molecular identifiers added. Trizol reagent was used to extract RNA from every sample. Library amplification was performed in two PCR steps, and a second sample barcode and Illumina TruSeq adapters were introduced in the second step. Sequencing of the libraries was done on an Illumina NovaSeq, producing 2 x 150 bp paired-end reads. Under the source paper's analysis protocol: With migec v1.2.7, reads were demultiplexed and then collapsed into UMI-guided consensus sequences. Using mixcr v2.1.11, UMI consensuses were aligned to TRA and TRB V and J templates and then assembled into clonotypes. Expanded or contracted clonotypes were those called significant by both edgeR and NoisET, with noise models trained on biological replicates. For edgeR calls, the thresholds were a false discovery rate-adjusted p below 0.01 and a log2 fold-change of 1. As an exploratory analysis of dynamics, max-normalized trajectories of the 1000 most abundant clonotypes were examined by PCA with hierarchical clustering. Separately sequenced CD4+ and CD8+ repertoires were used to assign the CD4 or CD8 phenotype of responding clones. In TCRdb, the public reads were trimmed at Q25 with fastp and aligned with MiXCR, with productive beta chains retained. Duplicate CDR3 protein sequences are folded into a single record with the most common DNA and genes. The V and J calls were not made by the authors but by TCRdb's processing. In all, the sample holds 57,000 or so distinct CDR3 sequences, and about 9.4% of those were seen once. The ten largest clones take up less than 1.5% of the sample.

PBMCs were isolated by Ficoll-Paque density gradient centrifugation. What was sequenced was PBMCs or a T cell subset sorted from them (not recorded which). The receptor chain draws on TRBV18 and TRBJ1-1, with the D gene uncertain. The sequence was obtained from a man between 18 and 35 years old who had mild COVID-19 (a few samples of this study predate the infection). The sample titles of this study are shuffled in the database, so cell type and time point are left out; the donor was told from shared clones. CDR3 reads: CASSPREGITEAFF. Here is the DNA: TGTGCCAGCTCACCTCGCGAGGGTATCACTGAAGCTTTCTTT.